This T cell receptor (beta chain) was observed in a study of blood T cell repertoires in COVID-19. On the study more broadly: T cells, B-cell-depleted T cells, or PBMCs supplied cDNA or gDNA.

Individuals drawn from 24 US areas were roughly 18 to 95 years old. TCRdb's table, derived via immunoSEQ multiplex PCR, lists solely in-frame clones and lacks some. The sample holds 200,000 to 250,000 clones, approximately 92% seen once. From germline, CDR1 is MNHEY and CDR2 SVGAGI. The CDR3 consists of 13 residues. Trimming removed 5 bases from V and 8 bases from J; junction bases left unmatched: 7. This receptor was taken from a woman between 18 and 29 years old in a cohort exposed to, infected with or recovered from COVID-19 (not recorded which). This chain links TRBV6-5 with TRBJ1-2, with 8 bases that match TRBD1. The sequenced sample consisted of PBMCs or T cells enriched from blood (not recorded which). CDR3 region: CASSRQGARGYTF. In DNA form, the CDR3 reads TGTGCCAGCAGTCGTCAGGGGGCCCGGGGCTACACCTTC.